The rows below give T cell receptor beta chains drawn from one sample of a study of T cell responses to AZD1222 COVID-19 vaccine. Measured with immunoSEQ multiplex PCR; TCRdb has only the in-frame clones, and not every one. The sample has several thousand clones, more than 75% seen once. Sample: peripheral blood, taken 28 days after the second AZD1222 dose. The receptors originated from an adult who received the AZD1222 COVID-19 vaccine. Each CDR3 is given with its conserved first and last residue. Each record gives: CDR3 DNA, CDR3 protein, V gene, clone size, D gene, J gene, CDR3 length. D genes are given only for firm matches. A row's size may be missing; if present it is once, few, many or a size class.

CDR3nt: TGTGCCAGCAGCCAAGCAGGGGGTTCGGGAAACACCATATATTTT; CDR3aa: CASSQAGGSGNTIYF; v_gene: TRBV3-1/TRBV3-2; abundance: .; d_gene: TRBD1; j_gene: TRBJ1-3; len: 15
CDR3nt: TGTGCCAGTAGTATAGGGGAGACAGGGGGCTACAATGAGCAGTTCTTC; CDR3aa: CASSIGETGGYNEQFF; v_gene: TRBV19; abundance: .; d_gene: TRBD1; j_gene: TRBJ2-1; len: 16
CDR3nt: TGTGCCAGCAGCTTGGGGCTAGCACCTAACGATGAGCAGTTCTTC; CDR3aa: CASSLGLAPNDEQFF; v_gene: TRBV5-8; abundance: .; d_gene: .; j_gene: TRBJ2-1; len: 15
CDR3nt: TGCGCCAGCTTCGACAGATCGAATGAGCAGTTCTTC; CDR3aa: CASFDRSNEQFF; v_gene: TRBV5-1; abundance: .; d_gene: .; j_gene: TRBJ2-1; len: 12
CDR3nt: TGCAGCGTTTCGCTAAATATGGGCGAGCAGTACTTC; CDR3aa: CSVSLNMGEQYF; v_gene: TRBV29-1; abundance: once; d_gene: .; j_gene: TRBJ2-7; len: 12
CDR3nt: TGTGCCAGTAGTATATCACGGACTCCCCCCTACAATGAGCAGTTCTTC; CDR3aa: CASSISRTPPYNEQFF; v_gene: TRBV19; abundance: .; d_gene: .; j_gene: TRBJ2-1; len: 16
CDR3nt: TGTGCCAGTAGTATAGAAAGAGGCCTCGGATCGGTCATTCATTCACCCCTCCACTTT; CDR3aa: CASSIERGLGSVIHSPLHF; v_gene: TRBV19; abundance: once; d_gene: .; j_gene: TRBJ1-6; len: 19
CDR3nt: TGTGCCAGTACCCCAGGACGGTTCAATGGCTACACCTTC; CDR3aa: CASTPGRFNGYTF; v_gene: TRBV19; abundance: few; d_gene: .; j_gene: TRBJ1-2; len: 13
CDR3nt: TGTGCCAGCAGCTTGGCCAGGGGGCGTGCGACCGCTTTCTTT; CDR3aa: CASSLARGRATAFF; v_gene: TRBV5-4; abundance: once; d_gene: TRBD1; j_gene: TRBJ1-1; len: 14
CDR3nt: TGTGCCAGCAGCCAAGATTGGACAGGGGGCTACTATGGCTACACCTTC; CDR3aa: CASSQDWTGGYYGYTF; v_gene: TRBV14; abundance: .; d_gene: TRBD1; j_gene: TRBJ1-2; len: 16
CDR3nt: TGCGCCAGCAAGGCAGGACAAGAGACCCAGTACTTC; CDR3aa: CASKAGQETQYF; v_gene: TRBV5-1; abundance: .; d_gene: .; j_gene: TRBJ2-5; len: 12
CDR3nt: TGTGCCAGCAGTGACTCCCGCGGCTACACCTTC; CDR3aa: CASSDSRGYTF; v_gene: TRBV6-4; abundance: .; d_gene: .; j_gene: TRBJ1-2; len: 11
CDR3nt: TGTGCCACCAGCAGAATGCCCGCTACTGGCTACACCTTC; CDR3aa: CATSRMPATGYTF; v_gene: TRBV15; abundance: .; d_gene: .; j_gene: TRBJ1-2; len: 13
CDR3nt: TGTGCCAGCAGCACCCAGGGAAACCAGCCCTACAATGAGCAGTTCTTC; CDR3aa: CASSTQGNQPYNEQFF; v_gene: TRBV7-6; abundance: .; d_gene: .; j_gene: TRBJ2-1; len: 16
CDR3nt: TGCGCCAGCTCTAAGGAACAGGGGCAAGGCTACACCTTC; CDR3aa: CASSKEQGQGYTF; v_gene: TRBV10-2; abundance: .; d_gene: TRBD1; j_gene: TRBJ1-2; len: 13
CDR3nt: TGTGCCAGCAGTTACTCGCCCCTAATAGCCAAAAACATTCAGTACTTC; CDR3aa: CASSYSPLIAKNIQYF; v_gene: TRBV6-2/TRBV6-3; abundance: .; d_gene: .; j_gene: TRBJ2-4; len: 16
CDR3nt: TGTGCCAGCAGCGAGACCCCTAGCGGGAGGGCCACGTACAATGAGCAGTTCTTC; CDR3aa: CASSETPSGRATYNEQFF; v_gene: TRBV9; abundance: .; d_gene: TRBD2; j_gene: TRBJ2-1; len: 18
CDR3nt: TGTGCCAGCAGCCTAGGGGGTTCGGCGTACGGCTACACCTTC; CDR3aa: CASSLGGSAYGYTF; v_gene: TRBV7-8; abundance: few; d_gene: .; j_gene: TRBJ1-2; len: 14
CDR3nt: TGCGCCAGCAGCCAAGAGGACCGAAGCTATGGCTACACCTTC; CDR3aa: CASSQEDRSYGYTF; v_gene: TRBV4-1; abundance: few; d_gene: .; j_gene: TRBJ1-2; len: 14
CDR3nt: TGTGCCAGCAGTTACGACGGGAGGGCTTACAATGAGCAGTTCTTC; CDR3aa: CASSYDGRAYNEQFF; v_gene: TRBV6-5; abundance: .; d_gene: TRBD2; j_gene: TRBJ2-1; len: 15
CDR3nt: TGTGCCAGCAGTTGGAGTAGCGATACGCAGTATTTT; CDR3aa: CASSWSSDTQYF; v_gene: TRBV12-3/TRBV12-4; abundance: .; d_gene: .; j_gene: TRBJ2-3; len: 12
CDR3nt: TGTGCCAGCAGCTTAATGGGACTAGCGGGCACAGATACGCAGTATTTT; CDR3aa: CASSLMGLAGTDTQYF; v_gene: TRBV7-3; abundance: .; d_gene: TRBD2; j_gene: TRBJ2-3; len: 16
CDR3nt: TGTGCCAGCAGCCCCTGGGGACAGGGGCGAATTAACTATGGCTACACCTTC; CDR3aa: CASSPWGQGRINYGYTF; v_gene: TRBV9; abundance: .; d_gene: TRBD1; j_gene: TRBJ1-2; len: 17
CDR3nt: TGTGCCAGCAGCGTAGCGAACCCCAGAGATGAGCAGTTCTTC; CDR3aa: CASSVANPRDEQFF; v_gene: TRBV9; abundance: .; d_gene: .; j_gene: TRBJ2-1; len: 14
CDR3nt: TGTGCCAGCAACGAGGAGCAGGGGGCTACTGAAGCTTTCTTT; CDR3aa: CASNEEQGATEAFF; v_gene: TRBV2; abundance: .; d_gene: TRBD1; j_gene: TRBJ1-1; len: 14
CDR3nt: TGTGCCATCAGTGAGTCGGGACAGCTAGGAGAGGGTAATAATTCACCCCTCCACTTT; CDR3aa: CAISESGQLGEGNNSPLHF; v_gene: TRBV10-3; abundance: .; d_gene: TRBD1; j_gene: TRBJ1-6; len: 19
CDR3nt: TGTGCCAGCAGCTTAAATGGTTTCATGAACACTGAAGCTTTCTTT; CDR3aa: CASSLNGFMNTEAFF; v_gene: TRBV7-3; abundance: .; d_gene: .; j_gene: TRBJ1-1; len: 15
CDR3nt: TGTGCCAGCAGCCTGGACAGGGGGCAGGGCTACACCTTC; CDR3aa: CASSLDRGQGYTF; v_gene: TRBV7-8; abundance: .; d_gene: TRBD1; j_gene: TRBJ1-2; len: 13
CDR3nt: TGCGCCAGCAGCTTCGCGCAGGGTTGGCACAATGAGCAGTTCTTC; CDR3aa: CASSFAQGWHNEQFF; v_gene: TRBV5-1; abundance: .; d_gene: .; j_gene: TRBJ2-1; len: 15
CDR3nt: TGTGCCACCCGGAGGGGTGACACTGAAGCTTTCTTT; CDR3aa: CATRRGDTEAFF; v_gene: TRBV25-1; abundance: .; d_gene: .; j_gene: TRBJ1-1; len: 12
CDR3nt: TGCGCCAGCAGTGATACGGTTGGTGCCTCACCCCTCCACTTT; CDR3aa: CASSDTVGASPLHF; v_gene: TRBV10-2; abundance: .; d_gene: .; j_gene: TRBJ1-6; len: 14
CDR3nt: TGTGCCAGCAGTCTATATAACGGGGGCGACTATGGCTACACCTTC; CDR3aa: CASSLYNGGDYGYTF; v_gene: TRBV6-2/TRBV6-3; abundance: once; d_gene: .; j_gene: TRBJ1-2; len: 15
CDR3nt: TGTGCCAGCAGCGTAGGGGGGCTAGCAGATACGCAGTATTTT; CDR3aa: CASSVGGLADTQYF; v_gene: TRBV9; abundance: once; d_gene: .; j_gene: TRBJ2-3; len: 14